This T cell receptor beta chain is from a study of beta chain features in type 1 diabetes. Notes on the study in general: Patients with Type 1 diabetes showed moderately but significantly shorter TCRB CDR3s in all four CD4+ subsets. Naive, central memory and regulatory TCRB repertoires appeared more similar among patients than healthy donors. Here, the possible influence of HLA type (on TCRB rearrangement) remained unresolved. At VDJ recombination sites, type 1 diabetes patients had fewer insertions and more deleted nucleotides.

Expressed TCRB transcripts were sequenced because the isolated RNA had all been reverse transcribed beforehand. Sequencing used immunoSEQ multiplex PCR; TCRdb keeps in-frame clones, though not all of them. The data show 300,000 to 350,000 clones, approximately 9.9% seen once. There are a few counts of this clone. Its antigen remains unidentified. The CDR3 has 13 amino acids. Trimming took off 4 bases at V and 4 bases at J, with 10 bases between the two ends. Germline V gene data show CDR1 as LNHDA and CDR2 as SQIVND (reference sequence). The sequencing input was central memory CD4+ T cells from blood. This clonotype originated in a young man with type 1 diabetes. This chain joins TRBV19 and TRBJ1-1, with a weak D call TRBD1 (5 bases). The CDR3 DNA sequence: TGTGCCAGTAGTACCCGGGACGCCACTGAAGCTTTCTTT. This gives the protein CASSTRDATEAFF.